This entry is about one T cell receptor beta chain. Its target is not known. The PCR was carried out with 60 Vbeta primers and 13 Jbeta primers. Profiled with immunoSEQ multiplex PCR; TCRdb holds only in-frame clones, not every one. Of about 120,000 clones listed, around 74% are singletons. This CDR3 comprises 17 residues. From germline, CDR1 is PRHDT and CDR2 FYEKMQ (reference sequence). Trimming took 1 base from V and 1 from J; bases not matched to a gene: 7. This record belongs to a study of cytomegalovirus exposure and HLA in healthy donors. Background on the study: Some 80 million unique TCR sequences came from HLA-typed donors in an early release. Out of 398 genotyped donors, roughly 83% belonged to the Caucasian-associated ancestry cluster. Study conclusions and caveats: The authors later found most CMV-associated TCR beta chains appeared HLA-restricted.

In nominal health when sampled, donors likely had unrecorded immune exposures nonetheless. The specimen sequenced was PBMCs. V is TRBV13 and J is TRBJ2-3, with TRBD2 matching over 8 bases. The receptor was isolated from a man aged 55 to 69 in good health and CMV-seropositive. CDR3 in amino acids: CASSLVLPSGRTDTQYF. CDR3 in DNA: TGTGCCAGCAGCTTAGTATTGCCTAGCGGGCGCACAGATACGCAGTATTTT.